Sequencing of this T cell receptor beta chain was carried out in a study of cytomegalovirus exposure and HLA in healthy donors. Whole-study findings and limits: TCR beta chains numbering 150 to 200 were designated cytomegalovirus-associated.

PCR primers comprised 60 Vbeta and 13 Jbeta primers. Only in-frame clones appear in the TCRdb table, and some are missing; sequencing was by immunoSEQ multiplex PCR. The sample lists about 100,000 clones; roughly 70% were seen once. On this clone itself: Antigen specificity is unknown.

Germline CDR1 and CDR2: SGHNT and YYREEE (reference sequence). The CDR3 extends over 16 amino acids. The trim removed 3 bases at V and 3 bases at J, leaving 4 bases unmatched. The source is a woman aged 40 to 49 in good health and CMV-seropositive. V usage is TRBV5-4 and J usage is TRBJ2-3; 13 bases align to TRBD2. The specimen sequenced was PBMCs. The CDR3 DNA reads as TGTGCCAGCAGCTCCCCGGGACTAGCGGGGACAGATACGCAGTATTTT. Its translation: CASSSPGLAGTDTQYF.